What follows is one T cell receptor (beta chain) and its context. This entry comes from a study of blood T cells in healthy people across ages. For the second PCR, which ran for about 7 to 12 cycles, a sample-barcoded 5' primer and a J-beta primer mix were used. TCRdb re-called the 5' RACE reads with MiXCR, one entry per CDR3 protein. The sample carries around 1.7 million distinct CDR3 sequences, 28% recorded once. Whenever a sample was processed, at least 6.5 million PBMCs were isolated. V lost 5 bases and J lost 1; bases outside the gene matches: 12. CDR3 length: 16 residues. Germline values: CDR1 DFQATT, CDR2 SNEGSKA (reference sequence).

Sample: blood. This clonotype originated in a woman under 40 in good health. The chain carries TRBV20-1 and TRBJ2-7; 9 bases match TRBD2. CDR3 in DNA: TGCAGTGCTCGCCCGGTGCGGGAGGGCCCGTCCTACGAGCAGTACTTC. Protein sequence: CSARPVREGPSYEQYF.